This T cell receptor (beta chain) was obtained from a study of human T cells and chemical hapten exposure. About the research overall: Sensitization was performed using 2% DPC on a roughly 2 cm by roughly 2 cm upper inner arm skin site.

Details on this clonotype: Its antigen is currently unknown.

General observations from the study: Because all patients had alopecia, their immune responses might differ from healthy ones. There was a positive correlation between PT1 expanded TCR counts and patch test score.

This CDR3 has 13 amino acids. Germline CDR1 LGHNT, CDR2 FRNRAP. Trimming stripped 5 bases from V and 9 bases from J, with 14 bases between. TCRdb redid the calling of the RACE reads with MiXCR, one entry per CDR3 protein. This repertoire shows about 80,000 distinct CDR3 sequences, around a tenth found once; its top ten account for 1.6%. The time point was: patch test 2, 6 weeks after DPC sensitization. This sample's treatment: therapeutic diphenylcyclopropenone sensitization with weekly scalp DPC. Blood collection happened ahead of applying each patch test. This rearrangement joins TRBV12-5 to TRBJ2-1, with D unclear. The sequencing here drew on whole blood, taken in connection with sensitization to the hapten diphenylcyclopropenone (DPC). The TCR was taken from a man between 18 and 29 years old with alopecia areata. Some clones in this sample may be carry-over from other donors' samples. CDR3: CASGIVQRVEQFF. CDR3 nucleotides: TGTGCTAGTGGTATCGTCCAACGGGTTGAGCAGTTCTTC.